These T cell receptor beta chains were read from a single sample in a study of blood T cell repertoires in COVID-19. Repertoires were generated with immunoSEQ multiplex PCR, while TCRdb's copy carries only in-frame clones and drops some. This table holds fewer than 350,000 clones, approximately 88% found once. Material: PBMCs or T cells enriched from blood (not recorded which). Source of these receptors: a man aged 55 to 69 who had recovered from COVID-19. The CDR3 runs from the conserved cysteine through the conserved F or W. D genes are given only for firm matches. Size tells how often a clone was seen (once, few, many) or the class of an expanded clone, and some rows leave it out.

D	J	V	size	DNA	CDR3
TRBD2	TRBJ2-1	TRBV7-2	NA	TGTGCCAGCAGCTCCGGGACTAGCGGGAGTCGGTTCTTC	CASSSGTSGSRFF
TRBD1	TRBJ2-2	TRBV2	NA	TGTGCCAGCAGGGACAGGGGAACCGGGGAGCTGTTTTTT	CASRDRGTGELFF
NA	TRBJ1-5	TRBV19	NA	TGTGCCAGTAGTATTGTTTGGGGCAGCTTCAATCAGCCCCAGCATTTT	CASSIVWGSFNQPQHF
TRBD1	TRBJ2-5	TRBV27	once	TGTGCCAGCAGTGACTGGGACAGGGGGACAGAGACCCAGTACTTC	CASSDWDRGTETQYF
TRBD1	TRBJ1-6	TRBV18	NA	TGTGCCAGCTCACGACAGGGCGGTGGTTCACCCCTCCACTTT	CASSRQGGGSPLHF
TRBD2	TRBJ2-5	TRBV9	NA	TGTGCCAGCAGCGATCCCGCTGGTAGCGGGAGGGAGACCCAGTACTTC	CASSDPAGSGRETQYF
NA	TRBJ2-1	TRBV5-1	once	TGCGCCAGCAGCTTGGCGGGAGTATCCTACAATGAGCAGTTCTTC	CASSLAGVSYNEQFF
NA	TRBJ1-1	TRBV5-8	NA	TGTGCCAGCAGCTTGGCAGGTGATACTGAAGCTTTCTTT	CASSLAGDTEAFF
TRBD1	TRBJ1-1	TRBV7-9	NA	TGTGCCAGCAGTTTTGAAGGAGCCGGGACAGGGGAATGTGGTTTCTTT	CASSFEGAGTGECGFF
NA	TRBJ2-5	TRBV28	NA	TGTGCCAGCAGTTTCCACGGACAGGGACTAGCCCAAGAGACCCAGTACTTC	CASSFHGQGLAQETQYF
TRBD1	TRBJ1-1	TRBV2	NA	TGTGCCAGCAGTCCCGGACAGGGGGCGAAAGGGACTGAAGCTTTCTTT	CASSPGQGAKGTEAFF
TRBD2	TRBJ2-1	TRBV18	NA	TGTGCCAGCTCACTGGGACTAGCGGGAGACAATGAGCAGTTCTTC	CASSLGLAGDNEQFF
TRBD2	TRBJ2-7	TRBV30	NA	TGTGCCTGGATGGGCGGGAGCTCGGACGAGCAGTACTTC	CAWMGGSSDEQYF
TRBD2	TRBJ2-3	TRBV28	NA	TGTGCCAGCAGGCCTAGCGGGAGTGGAACAGATACGCAGTATTTT	CASRPSGSGTDTQYF
TRBD1	TRBJ1-5	TRBV6-5	NA	TGTGCCAGCAGTCGGGACAGGGGATCGGGACAGCCCCAGCATTTT	CASSRDRGSGQPQHF
TRBD1	TRBJ2-7	TRBV5-1	NA	TGCGCCAGCGAAACCGGGACAGGGGGGCTTTACGAGCAGTACTTC	CASETGTGGLYEQYF
TRBD2	TRBJ2-7	TRBV7-8	NA	TGTGCCAGCAGCTTAACTAGCGGGAGGGCCTACGAGCAGTACTTC	CASSLTSGRAYEQYF
TRBD2	TRBJ2-7	TRBV29-1	NA	TGCAGCGTTGCGGCTAGCGGGAGATCTTCCTACGAGCAGTACTTC	CSVAASGRSSYEQYF
NA	TRBJ1-1	TRBV19	NA	TGTGCCAGTAGTCGGACCAGGGCAACTTGGGGGAACACTGAAGCTTTCTTT	CASSRTRATWGNTEAFF
NA	TRBJ1-2	TRBV28	once	TGTGCCAGCAGTTCCGGGGTCTATGGCTACACCTTC	CASSSGVYGYTF
TRBD2	TRBJ2-2	TRBV27	NA	TGTGCCAGCAGTTTATCTAGAGCGGGAGCGGTTAGTACCGGGGAGCTGTTTTTT	CASSLSRAGAVSTGELFF
NA	TRBJ2-1	TRBV19	NA	TGTGCCAGTAGTAACCTCGCGGGGCCTTTTAGATATGAGCAGTTCTTC	CASSNLAGPFRYEQFF
TRBD1	TRBJ1-1	TRBV5-1	NA	TGCGCCAGCAGCTTGCGTTGGGGGACAGGGAAGATGAACACTGAAGCTTTCTTT	CASSLRWGTGKMNTEAFF
NA	TRBJ1-5	TRBV28	NA	TGTGCCAGCGGGGGGGGGAATCAGCCCCAGCATTTT	CASGGGNQPQHF
TRBD1	TRBJ2-1	TRBV6-1	NA	TGTGCCAGCAGTGTAGCACAGGGGGCGGACTACAATGAGCAGTTCTTC	CASSVAQGADYNEQFF
NA	TRBJ1-2	TRBV5-1	NA	TGCGCCAGCAGCTTGGGGGGACTCAACTATGGCTACACCTTC	CASSLGGLNYGYTF
NA	TRBJ2-1	TRBV29-1	NA	TGCAGCGCACGTCGTACGGGAACTCGACAGGCCTCCTACAATGAGCAGTTCTTC	CSARRTGTRQASYNEQFF
NA	TRBJ2-1	TRBV28	once	TGTGCCAGCAGACTCAGGAGGGGAGAGCAGTTCTTC	CASRLRRGEQFF
NA	TRBJ1-4	TRBV6-5	NA	TGTGCCAGCAGGCCGGTCCCGGAGAGTGAAAAACTGTTTTTT	CASRPVPESEKLFF
NA	TRBJ1-2	TRBV12-3/TRBV12-4	NA	TGTGCCAGCAGACTGATAGGTTCAGGTGGCTACACCTTC	CASRLIGSGGYTF
NA	TRBJ2-7	TRBV21-1	NA	TGTGCCAGCAGCAAATGCAGCGCACCGTCCAACGAGCAGTACTTC	CASSKCSAPSNEQYF
TRBD1	TRBJ1-5	TRBV2	NA	TGTGCCAGCAGCGCAGGGGGCCCTCAGCCCCAGCATTTT	CASSAGGPQPQHF
TRBD1	TRBJ2-7	TRBV28	NA	TGTGCCAGCAGTGGGGGACAGGGAAGTACCTACGAGCAGTACTTC	CASSGGQGSTYEQYF
TRBD1	TRBJ1-1	TRBV19	NA	TGTGCCAGTAGTAGTGGGGACAGGACTGAAGCTTTCTTT	CASSSGDRTEAFF
NA	TRBJ1-5	TRBV9	NA	TGTGCCAGCAGCGCGACGGGATCTAGCAATCAGCCCCAGCATTTT	CASSATGSSNQPQHF
TRBD2	TRBJ2-2	TRBV7-3	few	TGTGCCAGCAGCTTAATGGCTAGCGGGAATACCGGGGAGCTGTTTTTT	CASSLMASGNTGELFF
NA	TRBJ2-3	TRBV3-1/TRBV3-2	NA	TGTGCCAGCAGCCAAAACCGGGACTCCCAGTATTTT	CASSQNRDSQYF
TRBD1	TRBJ1-2	TRBV11-2	NA	TGTGCCAGCAGCTTAGGACAGGGCGGCTATGGCTACACCTTC	CASSLGQGGYGYTF
NA	TRBJ1-1	TRBV20-1	NA	TGCAGTTACGGTGAAGCTTTCTTT	CSYGEAFF
NA	TRBJ2-7	TRBV7-9	NA	TGTGCCAGCAGCTCCGGGACAAGCTTTTACGAGCAGTACTTC	CASSSGTSFYEQYF
NA	TRBJ2-1	TRBV24-1	NA	TGTGCCACCAGTGGCCTAGCCGAGAGCAATGAGCAGTTCTTC	CATSGLAESNEQFF
TRBD1	TRBJ2-5	TRBV19	once	TGTGCCAGTAGTAGGAGACAGGGACAAGAGACCCAGTACTTC	CASSRRQGQETQYF
NA	TRBJ1-5	TRBV7-9	NA	TGTGCCAGCAGGCGGGGCAATCAGCCCCAGCATTTT	CASRRGNQPQHF
TRBD1	TRBJ1-1	TRBV5-8	NA	TGTGCCAGCAGCTTGGGGACAGGGTTAATGGAAGCTTTCTTT	CASSLGTGLMEAFF
TRBD1	TRBJ2-7	TRBV2	NA	TGTGCCAGCAGTGAATTCCCCGCCGACAGGGGCTACGAGCAGTACTTC	CASSEFPADRGYEQYF
TRBD2	TRBJ2-7	TRBV4-1	NA	TGCGCCAGCAGCCAGGGACTAGGGGTCTCCTACGAGCAGTACTTC	CASSQGLGVSYEQYF
TRBD1	TRBJ1-2	TRBV3-1/TRBV3-2	NA	TGTGCCAGCAGCCAAAACGACAGGGAAATGGGCTACACCTTC	CASSQNDREMGYTF
NA	TRBJ1-6	TRBV18	NA	TGTGCCAGCTCACCACCCGGACAAAATAATTCACCCCTCCACTTT	CASSPPGQNNSPLHF
NA	TRBJ2-7	TRBV19	NA	TGTGCCAGTAGTATATTGGGGCAGGGGCACTCCTACGAGCAGTACTTC	CASSILGQGHSYEQYF
NA	TRBJ2-1	TRBV18	NA	TGTGCCAGCTCACCCCTGACAGGTGACAATGAGCAGTTCTTC	CASSPLTGDNEQFF
TRBD1	TRBJ2-1	TRBV6-5	NA	TGTGCCAGCAGCTACTCGGACAGGGAAGAGTTCTTC	CASSYSDREEFF
TRBD2	TRBJ2-5	TRBV7-2	few	TGTGCCAGCAGCTCGACGGGACTAGCGGGCAGGTTGCAGTACTTC	CASSSTGLAGRLQYF
TRBD1	TRBJ1-1	TRBV7-3	NA	TGTGCCAGCAGCTTAACAGGGGGCGTTGGGACTGAAGCTTTCTTT	CASSLTGGVGTEAFF
TRBD2	TRBJ2-7	TRBV5-1	few	TGCGCCAGCGGGGAGACTAGCGGGATGTACGAGCAGTACTTC	CASGETSGMYEQYF
TRBD1	TRBJ2-1	TRBV2	NA	TGTGCCAGCAGGGGACAGGGGTTCTACAATGAGCAGTTCTTC	CASRGQGFYNEQFF
TRBD1	TRBJ1-5	TRBV19	NA	TGTGCCAGTAGTATGAGGACAGGGGGCAGTCAGCCCCAGCATTTT	CASSMRTGGSQPQHF
NA	TRBJ2-5	TRBV6-5	NA	TGTGCCAGCAGTCTACAGGGTAGAGTAGAGACCCAGTACTTC	CASSLQGRVETQYF
NA	TRBJ1-3	TRBV11-2	once	TGTGCCAGCAGCTTAGAGGCCAGATATTACGAAGACACCATATATTTT	CASSLEARYYEDTIYF
TRBD1	TRBJ2-7	TRBV6-6	NA	TGTGCCAGCAGTTACCAGACAGGGGGCAGGTCCGAGCAGTACTTC	CASSYQTGGRSEQYF
NA	TRBJ1-5	TRBV6-6	NA	TGTGCCAGCAGTTATTCGGTATCGCAGCCCCAGCATTTT	CASSYSVSQPQHF